One and the same sample provided the 8 T cell receptor beta chains below, sequenced in a study of neurological immune-mediated disorders. Indicated time point: technical triplicate 1. TCRdb independently ran MiXCR on the 5' RACE reads; one entry per CDR3 protein. This sample has some 38,000 distinct CDR3 sequences, with more than 9.5% found just once. The specimen sequenced was PBMCs. The receptors were sampled from a man aged 60 to 69 with HTLV-1-associated myelopathy (HAM/TSP).

The chain couples TRBV5-1 to TRBJ2-1; 9 bases are a match to TRBD1. CDR3 length: 15 residues. J was trimmed by 9 bases and V by 2 bases; bases with no gene match: 9. The germline gives CDR1 SGHRS, CDR2 YFSETQ. The CDR3 DNA is TGCGCCAGCAGCTTACAGGGGGCCAGGGCTGGTGAGCAGTTCTTC. It is translated as CASSLQGARAGEQFF.

This clonotype was recorded many times. The rearrangement uses TRBV20-1 and TRBJ2-2; 11 positions agree with TRBD2. V lost 5 bases, J lost 5 bases, and 7 bases stayed unmatched. CDR3 length: 15 amino acids. The germline V gene encodes CDR1 DFQATT and CDR2 SNEGSKA (reference sequence). The CDR3 region has the DNA TGCAGTGCTCCCCGTGCTAGCGGGAGGACCGGGGAGCTGTTTTTT. Its protein is CSAPRASGRTGELFF.

In its sample, this clonotype was seen many times. V gene TRBV5-1 combines with J gene TRBJ2-1; D perhaps matches TRBD2 (6 bases). Germline lookup yields CDR1 SGHRS and CDR2 YFSETQ. Trimming removed 2 bases at V and 1 base at J, with 13 bases between. This CDR3 spans 16 amino acids. In nucleotides, the CDR3 is TGCGCCAGCAGCTTATCTTTAGGAGGGTCCTACAATGAGCAGTTCTTC. Translation: CASSLSLGGSYNEQFF.

This clonotype came up many times. The V gene is TRBV20-1, the J gene TRBJ1-2, with TRBD1 matching over 10 bases. The CDR3 runs 13 residues. Germline lookup yields CDR1 DFQATT and CDR2 SNEGSKA (reference sequence). The V gene end was trimmed by 1 base and the J gene end by 7 bases; junction bases not matched to a gene: 3. The CDR3 protein is CSARVGTGVGYTF. The CDR3 DNA reads TGCAGTGCTAGAGTAGGGACAGGGGTTGGCTACACCTTC.

Relative to its sample, this clonotype is medium-sized. The chain has TRBV10-3 and TRBJ2-5, with D possibly being TRBD1 or TRBD2 (5 bases each). CDR3 size: 14 residues. The V end was cut by 3 bases, the J end by 3 bases, with 11 bases between. From germline, CDR1 is ENHRY and CDR2 SYGVKD. The CDR3 DNA follows: TGTGCCATCAGTGAAGGGACGAAAAAAGAGACCCAGTACTTC. It translates to CAISEGTKKETQYF.

This clonotype was found many times. The chain links TRBV2 to TRBJ2-1; D perhaps matches TRBD2 (5 bases). Per germline, CDR1 SNHLY and CDR2 FYNNEI. V shed 6 bases and J shed 0 bases, with 21 bases lying between them. The CDR3 runs to 18 residues. Here the CDR3 reads CASSTGDGGPNSYNEQFF. CDR3 nucleotides: TGTGCCAGCAGCACCGGGGATGGCGGGCCCAACTCCTACAATGAGCAGTTCTTC. Looking up the rest from reference TRBV2 and TRBJ2-1 gives the full variable domain: EPEVTQTPSHQVTQMGQEVILRCVPISNHLYFYWYRQILGQKVEFLVSFYNNEISEKSEIFDDQFSVERPDGSNFTLKIRSTKLEDSAMYFCASSTGDGGPNSYNEQFFGPGTRLTVL.

This clonotype was recorded at least ten times. The CDR3 DNA is TGTGCCAGCAGTTACCGCCTAGCGGGAGGGCCCGCCTACAATGAGCAGTTCTTC. Translated: CASSYRLAGGPAYNEQFF. The rearrangement uses TRBV6-5 and TRBJ2-1; 12 bases map to TRBD2. CDR1 MNHEY and CDR2 SVGAGI come from the germline V gene. Trimming cost V 2 bases and J 2 bases; bases outside gene matches: 7. The CDR3 extends over 18 amino acids.

Written as DNA, the CDR3 is TGTGCCAGCACCCTTATACAGACACAGCATTTT. It translates to CASTLIQTQHF. The chain uses TRBV7-3 and TRBJ1-5; D is undetermined. V dropped 7 bases and J dropped 13 bases, with 14 bases sitting between them. Germline V gene sequence: CDR1 SGHTA, CDR2 FQGTGA. The CDR3 totals 11 residues.